This T cell receptor (beta chain) was recovered during a study of post-analysis software for immune sequencing data. Study-wide results and caveats: Those with multiple sclerosis, the patient group, showed significantly lower normalized Chao1 diversity than controls.

In its sample, this clonotype was seen a few times. Antigen unknown. Unique molecular identifiers tagged the TCR beta cDNA libraries. MiXCR was run by TCRdb on the PCR reads, yielding one entry per CDR3 protein. The table has about 770,000 distinct CDR3 sequences, 46% seen once; the top ten hold around 4.7%. The sequenced sample was blood. This receptor was identified in a girl under 18 with multiple sclerosis.

The CDR3 reads CATSSRVGAGGPRAFYEQYF. The CDR3 nucleotides are TGTGCCACCAGCAGTAGGGTAGGAGCGGGAGGGCCTCGAGCTTTCTACGAGCAGTACTTC. J is TRBJ2-7 and V is TRBV15, with 10 bases matching TRBD2. Unmatched junction bases numbered 20, after V lost 3 bases and J lost 3 bases. The CDR3 sequence is 20 residues long. Germline CDR1 and CDR2: LNHNV and YYDKDF (reference sequence).